The 2 T cell receptor beta chains presented below share a single source sample, sequenced in a study of cytomegalovirus exposure and HLA in healthy donors. The PCR was carried out with 60 Vbeta primers and 13 Jbeta primers. Assay: immunoSEQ multiplex PCR; the TCRdb copy retains only in-frame clones and omits some. The profile shows roughly 150,000 clones, approximately 79% of them singletons. Sequencing was performed on PBMCs. These receptors came from a man aged 40-55 years in good health and CMV-seropositive.

About this clone itself: This sample includes further DNA sequences coding for the same CDR3. J is TRBJ1-5 and V is TRBV6-5, with 8 nucleotides matching TRBD1. V trimming: 6 bases; J trimming: 1 base; junction bases outside the gene matches: 2. Germline CDR1 reads MNHEY; CDR2 reads SVGAGI. This CDR3 region has 14 residues. This chain's CDR3 is CASRRQGSNQPQHF. CDR3 coding DNA: TGTGCCAGCAGAAGACAGGGGAGCAATCAGCCCCAGCATTTT.

This rearrangement joins TRBV5-1 to TRBJ2-7; 12 bases are a match to TRBD2. The ends lost 4 bases at V and 5 bases at J; junction bases unmatched: 4. This CDR3 is built from 14 residues. The germline CDR1 and CDR2 sequences are SGHRS and YFSETQ. CDR3 coding DNA: TGCGCCAGCAGCACCCGGACTAGCGGGAACGAGCAGTACTTC. It is translated as CASSTRTSGNEQYF.